The TCR beta chain under discussion was sequenced for a study of T cells in Graves' hyperthyroidism and ophthalmopathy. Germline-derived CDR1 and CDR2 are KGHDR and SFDVKD. The V end lost 10 bases, the J end lost 2 bases, and 13 bases lay between the germline ends. The CDR3 contains 13 residues. TCR beta CDR3 region amplification was performed from RNA transcripts. First-round RT-PCR targeting the TCR CDR3 was performed with the HTBI primer set. A single record per CDR3 protein comes from TCRdb applying MiXCR to the multiplex PCR reads. In the table there are roughly 500,000 distinct CDR3 sequences, around 46% of which are singletons.

The chain joins TRBV24-1 to TRBJ2-5; the D is unclear. The TCR comes from an adult woman with Graves' disease, either hyperthyroidism or ophthalmopathy (not recorded which). Sequencing input: peripheral blood or thyroid tissue (not recorded which). CDR3 coding DNA: TGTGCCACGGGAACCGAACAACAAGAGACCCAGTACTTC. Residues: CATGTEQQETQYF.